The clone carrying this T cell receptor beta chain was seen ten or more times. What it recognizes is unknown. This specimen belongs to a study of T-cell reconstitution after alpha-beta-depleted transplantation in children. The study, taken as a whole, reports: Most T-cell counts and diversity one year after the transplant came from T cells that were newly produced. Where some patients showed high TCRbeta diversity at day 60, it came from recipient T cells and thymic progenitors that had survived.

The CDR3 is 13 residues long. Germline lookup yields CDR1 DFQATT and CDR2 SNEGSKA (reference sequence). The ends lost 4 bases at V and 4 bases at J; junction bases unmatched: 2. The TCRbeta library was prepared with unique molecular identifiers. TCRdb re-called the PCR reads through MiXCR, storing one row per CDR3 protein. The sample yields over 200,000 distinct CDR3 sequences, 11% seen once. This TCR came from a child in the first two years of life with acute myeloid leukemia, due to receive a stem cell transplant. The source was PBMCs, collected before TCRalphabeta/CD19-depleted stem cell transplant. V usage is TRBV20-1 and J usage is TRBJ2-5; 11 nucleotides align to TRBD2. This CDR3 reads CSAILAGVETQYF. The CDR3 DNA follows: TGCAGTGCTATACTAGCGGGAGTAGAGACCCAGTACTTC.